One sample yielded the 30 T cell receptor beta chains listed below, sequenced in a study of blood T cell repertoires in COVID-19. The table came from immunoSEQ multiplex PCR; TCRdb's copy has only in-frame clones and leaves some out. The repertoire includes 210,000 or so clones, 84% of them detected once, and about 1.7% sits in the top ten. Sequencing was carried out using PBMCs or T cells enriched from blood (not recorded which). Receptors originate from a man aged 55 to 70 who had recovered from COVID-19.

The rearrangement joins TRBV5-6 to TRBJ2-2; D perhaps matches TRBD2 (6 bases). The V end was cut by 7 bases, the J end by 6 bases, with 16 bases between. The CDR3 sequence is 14 residues long. Germline V gene lookup returns CDR1 SGHDT and CDR2 YYEEEE. CDR3: CASCPWGVPGELFF. The CDR3 DNA reads TGTGCCAGCTGCCCCTGGGGGGTCCCCGGGGAGCTGTTTTTT.

The gene calls are TRBV19 and TRBJ1-2, with 7 bases fitting TRBD1. The germline V gene has CDR1 LNHDA and CDR2 SQIVND (reference sequence). The V gene end was trimmed by 4 bases and the J gene end by 4 bases; junction bases not matched to a gene: 9. The CDR3 extends over 15 amino acids. The CDR3 reads CASSTRRQGGYGYTF. The CDR3 DNA follows: TGTGCCAGTAGTACCCGGCGACAGGGTGGCTATGGCTACACCTTC.

The rearrangement uses TRBV7-9 and TRBJ2-3, with unresolved D. This CDR3 comprises 13 residues. Between the trimmed V and J ends, which lost 4 bases and 8 bases, there was a span of 13 bases. Germline lookup yields CDR1 SEHNR and CDR2 FQNEAQ (reference sequence). The CDR3 nucleotides read TGTGCCAGCAGCTACAACATGGGCTCTACGCAGTATTTT. It specifies CASSYNMGSTQYF.

The chain employs TRBV19 and TRBJ1-2; 7 nucleotides line up with TRBD1. V trimming: 7 bases; J trimming: 1 base; junction bases outside the gene matches: 9. Germline-derived CDR1 and CDR2 are LNHDA and SQIVND (reference sequence). The CDR3 consists of 15 residues. The chain's CDR3 is CASTPRQGGNYGYTF. The CDR3 DNA reads TGTGCCAGTACTCCCAGACAGGGTGGTAACTATGGCTACACCTTC.

This chain joins TRBV15 and TRBJ1-6, with unresolved D. The CDR3 totals 17 residues. Between the trimmed V and J ends, which lost 1 base and 5 bases, there was a span of 15 bases. CDR1 and CDR2 (germline): LNHNV, YYDKDF (reference sequence). The DNA for the CDR3 is TGTGCCACCAGCAGAGGGTTCCGGGAACCCAATAATTCACCCCTCCACTTT. Translation: CATSRGFREPNNSPLHF.

The J gene is TRBJ2-1, the V gene TRBV6-5, with 7 bases fitting TRBD1. The CDR3 extends over 14 amino acids. CDR1 is MNHEY, CDR2 SVGAGI, per germline. V dropped 8 bases and J dropped 8; count of bases not matched to a gene: 12. The CDR3 nucleotides read TGTGCCAGCCGGACCGGGACAGTGATTCATGAGCAGTTCTTC. Its protein is CASRTGTVIHEQFF.

V gene TRBV9 combines with J gene TRBJ1-2; D not resolved. This CDR3 contains 13 residues. Trimming removed 2 bases at V and 8 bases at J, with 13 bases between. CDR1 and CDR2 (germline): SGDLS, YYNGEE. Here the CDR3 reads CASSVWGAGGYTF. Here the CDR3 DNA reads TGTGCCAGCAGCGTTTGGGGTGCGGGCGGCTACACCTTC.

This clone has a handful of counts. The chain links TRBV29-1 to TRBJ1-1, with 7 bases matching TRBD1. V lost 6 bases and J lost 8; bases outside the gene matches: 12. This CDR3 is 13 amino acids long. CDR1 is SQVTM and CDR2 is ANQGSEA in the germline V gene. DNA for the CDR3: TGCAGCGTGGCGGGGACAGCGGATACAGAAGCTTTCTTT. Protein product: CSVAGTADTEAFF.

V gene TRBV3-1 (or the pseudogene TRBV3-2) combines with J gene TRBJ2-4; no firm D call. CDR1 and CDR2 from the germline V gene are LGHDT and YNNKEL (reference sequence). This CDR3 has 17 amino acids. Trimming took 0 bases from V and 0 from J, leaving 12 bases between them. The CDR3 DNA sequence: TGTGCCAGCAGCCAAGATCAGGCAGCACTAGCCAAAAACATTCAGTACTTC. Translated: CASSQDQAALAKNIQYF.

This clone was recorded only once. This specimen includes other DNA sequences encoding the same CDR3. This chain joins TRBV19 and TRBJ1-5, with a possible D match to TRBD1 (5 bases). Germline V CDR1 and CDR2: LNHDA, SQIVND (reference sequence). CDR3 length equals 14 residues. V lost 5 bases, J lost 2 bases, and 10 bases lay in between. Here the CDR3 reads CASSRGGGNQPQHF. CDR3 bases: TGTGCCAGTAGTCGCGGGGGTGGCAATCAGCCCCAGCATTTT.

This clone has at least ten counts. The junction departs from germline at one end; a sequencing error may be responsible. The chain carries TRBV6-2 or TRBV6-3 and TRBJ2-7; 11 bases align to TRBD1. Looked up from germline, CDR1 is MNHEY and CDR2 is SVGEGT. This CDR3 has 13 amino acids. The CDR3 protein is CASSYSPGDRGSF. The CDR3 DNA reads as TGTGCCAGCAGTTACTCCCCCGGGGACAGGGGGTCCTTC.

The CDR3 reads CASSLAGETQYF. CDR3 DNA sequence: TGTGCCAGCAGCTTAGCTGGCGAGACCCAGTACTTC. V usage is TRBV7-2 and J usage is TRBJ2-5, with D unclear. The CDR3 runs 12 residues. Germline V gene data show CDR1 as SGHTA and CDR2 as FQGNSA. The V end was cut by 0 bases, the J end by 5 bases, with 4 bases between.

The chain joins TRBV11-2 to TRBJ2-5; TRBD1 matches 7 bases. Germline loops: CDR1 SGHAT, CDR2 FQNNGV. The CDR3 is 15 amino acids. V shed 5 bases, J shed 6 bases, and the junction held 12 bases outside the gene matches. CDR3 region: CASSTRQGLGKTQYF. The CDR3 DNA is TGTGCCAGCAGCACGCGACAGGGTCTCGGGAAGACCCAGTACTTC.

The chain is built from TRBV24-1 and TRBJ2-3; 11 bases match TRBD2. Germline CDR1 and CDR2: KGHDR and SFDVKD. This CDR3 comprises 18 residues. The V and J ends lost 4 bases and 2 bases, in that order; junction bases with no gene match: 10. CDR3 in amino acids: CATSDPITLAGDTDTQYF. DNA of the CDR3: TGTGCCACCAGTGACCCGATTACACTAGCGGGGGACACAGATACGCAGTATTTT.

The chain recombines TRBV4-3 with TRBJ1-2, with no clear D. CDR1 and CDR2 from the germline V gene are LGHNA and YSLEER. There are 14 residues in the CDR3. V was cut by 3 bases and J by 0 bases, with 8 bases left in between. CDR3 loop: CASSQAQANYGYTF. The CDR3 DNA follows: TGCGCCAGCAGCCAGGCACAAGCTAACTATGGCTACACCTTC.

This clone was picked up a small number of times. Different DNA sequences within this sample yield the same CDR3. The V call is TRBV18, the J call TRBJ2-2; D gene ambiguous. Germline V gene data show CDR1 as KGHSH and CDR2 as LQKENI. This CDR3 contains 14 residues. Trimming removed 3 bases at V and 1 base at J, with 6 bases between. DNA of the CDR3: TGTGCCAGCTCACCCGACATGAACACCGGGGAGCTGTTTTTT. Its protein product is CASSPDMNTGELFF.

In nucleotides, the CDR3 is TGTGCCAGCAGCTCCCTCCCGGGGGACGGGGCCAACGTCCTGACTTTC. This encodes CASSSLPGDGANVLTF. The V call is TRBV7-3, the J call TRBJ2-6, with D perhaps TRBD2 (6 bases). There are 16 residues in the CDR3. V gave up 4 bases and J gave up 4 bases, with 14 bases separating them. Per the germline V gene, CDR1 is SGHTA and CDR2 is FQGTGA.

To note about this clone: This specimen includes other DNA sequences encoding the same CDR3. The rearrangement joins TRBV3-1 (or the pseudogene TRBV3-2) to TRBJ1-5; TRBD1 is a possible D gene (5 bases). The germline V gene encodes CDR1 LGHDT and CDR2 YNNKEL (reference sequence). The CDR3 sequence is 17 residues long. Trimming took off 1 base at V and 2 bases at J, with 15 bases between the two ends. The CDR3 protein is CASSQGGFWGGNQPQHF. The CDR3 region has the DNA TGTGCCAGCAGCCAAGGCGGGTTTTGGGGGGGCAATCAGCCCCAGCATTTT.

This clone has more than one count but fewer than ten. The chain employs TRBV5-1 and TRBJ2-2, with TRBD2 as a possible D gene (6 bases). V lost 2 bases and J 0 bases, leaving 14 bases between the germline ends. The CDR3 is made up of 17 amino acids. CDR1 and CDR2 (germline): SGHRS, YFSETQ. The DNA for the CDR3 is TGCGCCAGCAGCTTATATGGGGGGTTCGCGAACACCGGGGAGCTGTTTTTT. This codes for CASSLYGGFANTGELFF.

This chain connects TRBV3-1 (or the pseudogene TRBV3-2) to TRBJ2-7; weak D call: TRBD2 (6 bases). Germline assignment: CDR1 LGHDT and CDR2 YNNKEL (reference sequence). CDR3 length: 14 residues. V lost 1 base and J 2 bases, leaving 9 bases between the germline ends. The CDR3 loop reads CASSQAGVPYEQYF. As DNA, the CDR3 is TGTGCCAGCAGCCAAGCGGGGGTGCCCTACGAGCAGTACTTC.

The V and J genes are TRBV7-6 and TRBJ2-7; maybe TRBD1 (6 bases). The germline CDR1 and CDR2 sequences are SGHVS and FNYEAQ. This CDR3 has 17 amino acids. V lost 4 bases to trimming and J lost 3 bases, with 22 bases between them. Here the CDR3 reads CASSSTTPENRDYEQYF. CDR3 in DNA: TGTGCCAGCAGCTCTACTACTCCCGAGAACAGGGACTACGAGCAGTACTTC.

The J gene is TRBJ1-1, the V gene TRBV29-1; TRBD1 might be the D (6 bases). The ends were cut back, 4 bases at V and 4 bases at J, with 16 bases in the middle. CDR3 length: 14 amino acids. Germline V gene lookup returns CDR1 SQVTM and CDR2 ANQGSEA. As DNA, the CDR3 is TGCAGCGTTGGTTCTCCAGGGGCACTCACTGAAGCTTTCTTT. Protein: CSVGSPGALTEAFF.

The chain recombines TRBV6-6 with TRBJ1-3, with D possibly TRBD1 on 6 matching bases. The V end was cut by 2 bases, the J end by 3 bases, with 8 bases between. This CDR3 has 14 amino acids. In germline, CDR1 is MNHNY, CDR2 SVGAGI (reference sequence). In DNA, the CDR3 is TGTGCCAGCAGTTACAGGGACAATGGAAACACCATATATTTT. Protein sequence: CASSYRDNGNTIYF.

This chain uses TRBV6-2 or TRBV6-3 with TRBJ1-1, with 7 nucleotides matching TRBD1. Germline loops: CDR1 MNHEY, CDR2 SVGEGT. The V segment lost 4 bases and the J segment 4 bases; nucleotides outside the gene matches: 12. The CDR3 runs to 16 residues. The CDR3 bases are TGTGCCAGCAGTTTTGGCAGGGGGATTAGTTCCACTGAAGCTTTCTTT. Its translation is CASSFGRGISSTEAFF.

This clone was seen only once. The V and J genes are TRBV6-5 and TRBJ1-2; 12 bases are a match to TRBD1. Germline CDR1 reads MNHEY; CDR2 reads SVGAGI. The trim removed 8 bases at V and 8 bases at J, leaving 6 bases unmatched. This CDR3 has 13 residues. The DNA of the CDR3 is TGTGCCAGCGCCCCAGGGACAGGGGGCGGCTACACCTTC. It codes for CASAPGTGGGYTF.

The chain carries TRBV2 and TRBJ1-1, with TRBD1 as a possible D gene (6 bases). CDR3 length equals 15 residues. The V gene's germline CDR1 is SNHLY and CDR2 FYNNEI. V was trimmed by 6 bases and J by 0 bases, leaving 14 bases between them. CDR3 DNA: TGTGCCAGCAGCGCGGACAGAACGATGAACACTGAAGCTTTCTTT. Translation gives CASSADRTMNTEAFF.

The chain combines TRBV5-8 with TRBJ1-1; D ambiguous. The CDR3 is 14 amino acids. Germline values: CDR1 SGHTS, CDR2 YDEGEE. Trimming removed 4 bases at V and 0 bases at J, with 10 bases between. CDR3 residues: CASSPRVLNTEAFF. CDR3 nucleotide sequence: TGTGCCAGCAGCCCACGGGTCCTGAACACTGAAGCTTTCTTT.

J is TRBJ1-5 and V is TRBV6-2 or TRBV6-3; 12 nucleotides align to TRBD1. Looked up from germline, CDR1 is MNHEY and CDR2 is SVGEGT. After removal of 6 bases from V and 7 bases from J, the junction contained 16 bases not matched to a gene. The CDR3 sequence is 18 residues long. CDR3 coding DNA: TGTGCCAGCAGCCCACCAACCTCCGGGACAGGGGGCTGGCAGCCCCAGCATTTT. This sequence encodes CASSPPTSGTGGWQPQHF.

The V gene is TRBV11-2, the J gene TRBJ1-5; D may be TRBD1 (5 bases). The length of the CDR3 is 14 residues. The ends were cut back, 6 bases at V and 0 bases at J, with 9 bases in the middle. Germline V gene sequence: CDR1 SGHAT, CDR2 FQNNGV. CDR3 sequence (DNA): TGTGCCAGCAGTCCAGGGAATAGCAATCAGCCCCAGCATTTT. It is translated as CASSPGNSNQPQHF. The entire variable domain, with the rest obtained from reference TRBV11-2 and TRBJ1-5, is as follows: EAGVAQSPRYKIIEKRQSVAFWCNPISGHATLYWYQQILGQGPKLLIQFQNNGVVDDSQLPKDRFSAERLKGVDSTLKIQPAKLEDSAVYLCASSPGNSNQPQHFGDGTRLSIL.

This chain uses TRBV5-1 with TRBJ2-1; 9 bases map to TRBD1. With 7 bases clipped from V and 2 bases from J, the junction kept 7 bases outside the gene matches. Germline CDR1 is SGHRS and CDR2 is YFSETQ. The CDR3 totals 15 residues. CDR3 bases: TGCGCCAGCGGCCTCGGGACAGGGACCTACAATGAGCAGTTCTTC. Translation gives CASGLGTGTYNEQFF.